This T cell receptor (beta chain) comes out of a study of blood T cell repertoires in COVID-19 (dated by TCRdb to about 2020). General notes on the study: Samples covering the acute and convalescent phases of COVID-19 were provided by collaborators in the United States, Italy and Spain. Sample metadata almost always included a de-identified subject ID, COVID-19 status, age in years and sex. A freely available public database, intended as a resource for researchers studying the immune response to SARS-CoV-2, is where the repertoires were released. The dataset comprised deeply sampled blood TCRbeta repertoires from subjects exposed to, actively infected with, or recovered from COVID-19. Where available, HLA class I and class II types were taken from metadata supplied by the sample provider and were not determined by assay-based typing. Samples came from the ongoing ImmuneRACE study (first 160 participants) plus 1,254 subjects from 6 global collaborators. The material from the prospective study consisted of cDNA or gDNA derived from T cells, B-cell-depleted T cells, or PBMCs. Results and caveats for the whole study, not just this receptor: The amount of clinical and demographic metadata varied by source and participant and was provided uncurated.

This clone was counted a few times. Its antigen is unknown. Nothing much larger sits one base from this clone, and base qualities are not available. TCRbeta CDR3 regions were amplified from genomic DNA by means of the immunoSEQ Assay, a bias-controlled multiplex PCR. The paper's data handling went like this. The number of nucleated cells in each sample was estimated by amplification of reference gene primers within the assay. To quantify the absolute abundance of each unique TCRbeta CDR3 rearrangement, sequence reads were collapsed and filtered. For each sample, productive Simpson clonality was calculated by taking the square root of Simpson's diversity index across productive rearrangements. TCRdb took over this immuneACCESS table, retaining in-frame rearrangements with V and J assigned. Such tables are incomplete; in checked studies, under half of the missing clones stem from an unresolved V gene, and the remainder is unexplained. That table supplies the V and J calls and clone size; D and trimming were determined from the DNA. This sample lists tens of thousands of clones; approximately 88% were detected once. Approximately 3.1% of the sample goes to the ten largest clones.

Looking up the germline V gene yields CDR1 MDHEN and CDR2 SYDVKM. From the cysteine up to the phenylalanine, the CDR3 has a length of 15 residues. This entry keeps only the CDR3 DNA: 45 bases, framed from base 1. V is cut by 7 bases and J by 3 bases, and the space between the germline ends is 18 bases. Whole blood was collected in K2EDTA tubes by collaborating institutions according to the institutions' own protocols. For TCRbeta analysis, collaborators shipped samples as frozen whole blood, isolated PBMCs, or DNA extracted from either of those sample types. This TCR was recovered from a woman aged 70-85 years with acute or convalescent COVID-19. The sequencing input was peripheral blood. The rearranged chain carries TRBV28 and TRBJ1-2, with the D gene call left open. The bases read TGTGCCAGCACCTCCGGACGGGGAGGTCACTATGGCTACACCTTC. Translation gives CASTSGRGGHYGYTF.